This T cell receptor beta chain was observed in a study of T cell repertoires in aging, cancer and after chemotherapy. The germline V gene has CDR1 KGHSH and CDR2 LQKENI. The length of the CDR3 is 18 residues. TRB rearrangements spanning V, D and J were amplified using mixed TRB-A/B primers. TCRdb re-derived calls from the multiplex PCR reads in MiXCR, one entry per CDR3 protein. Of more than 10,000 distinct CDR3 sequences detected, roughly 28% appear once; the ten largest clones hold 2% to 3%. TCR beta rearrangements were amplified from peripheral blood genomic DNA. To note about this clonotype: One end of the junction is discordant with germline, which a read error may explain.

The sample was blood. This clonotype originated in a human donor in good health. The V gene is TRBV18, the J gene TRBJ2-7; TRBD1 is a possible D gene (7 bases). CDR3 coding DNA: TGTGCCAGCTTACCATCCCCAGGGGGGACCTCGAGCTCCTACGAGCAGTACTTC. The encoded protein is CASLPSPGGTSSSYEQYF.